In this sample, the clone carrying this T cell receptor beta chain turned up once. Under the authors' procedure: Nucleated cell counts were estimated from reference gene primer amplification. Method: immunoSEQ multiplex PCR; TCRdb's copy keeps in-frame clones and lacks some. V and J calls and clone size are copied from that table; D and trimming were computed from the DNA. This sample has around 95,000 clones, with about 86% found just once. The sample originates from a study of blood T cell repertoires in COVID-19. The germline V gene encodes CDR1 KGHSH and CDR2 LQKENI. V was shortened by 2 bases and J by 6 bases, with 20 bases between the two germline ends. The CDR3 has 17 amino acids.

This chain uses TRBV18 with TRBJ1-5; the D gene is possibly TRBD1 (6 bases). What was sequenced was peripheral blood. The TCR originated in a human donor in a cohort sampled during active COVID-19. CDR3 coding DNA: TGTGCCAGCTCACCAGCAATGACAGGTCCGTCGAGTCAGCCCCAGCATTTT. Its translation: CASSPAMTGPSSQPQHF.